This T cell receptor beta chain appears in the sequencing data of a study of blood T cells in healthy people across ages. This clonotype was observed a few times. The use of a sample-barcoded 5' primer and a J-beta primer mix characterized a second PCR of roughly 6 to 12 cycles. TCRdb recomputed calls from the 5' RACE reads with MiXCR, one row per CDR3 protein. This table has some 850,000 distinct CDR3 sequences, around 24% appearing once. Germline V gene sequence: CDR1 SGHRS, CDR2 YFSETQ. V gave up 5 bases and J gave up 4 bases; unmatched junction bases: 11. The length of the CDR3 is 16 residues. The sample was also linked to a second study, of T cells of mothers and their children.

Sequenced sample: blood. This clonotype was sampled from a boy between 5 and 17 years old in good health. This sequence joins TRBV5-1 and TRBJ2-2; 7 bases are a match to TRBD2. The CDR3 region has the DNA TGCGCCAGCAGGTATCTCGGCGGGGGTATCACCGGGGAGCTGTTTTTT. Translation: CASRYLGGGITGELFF.